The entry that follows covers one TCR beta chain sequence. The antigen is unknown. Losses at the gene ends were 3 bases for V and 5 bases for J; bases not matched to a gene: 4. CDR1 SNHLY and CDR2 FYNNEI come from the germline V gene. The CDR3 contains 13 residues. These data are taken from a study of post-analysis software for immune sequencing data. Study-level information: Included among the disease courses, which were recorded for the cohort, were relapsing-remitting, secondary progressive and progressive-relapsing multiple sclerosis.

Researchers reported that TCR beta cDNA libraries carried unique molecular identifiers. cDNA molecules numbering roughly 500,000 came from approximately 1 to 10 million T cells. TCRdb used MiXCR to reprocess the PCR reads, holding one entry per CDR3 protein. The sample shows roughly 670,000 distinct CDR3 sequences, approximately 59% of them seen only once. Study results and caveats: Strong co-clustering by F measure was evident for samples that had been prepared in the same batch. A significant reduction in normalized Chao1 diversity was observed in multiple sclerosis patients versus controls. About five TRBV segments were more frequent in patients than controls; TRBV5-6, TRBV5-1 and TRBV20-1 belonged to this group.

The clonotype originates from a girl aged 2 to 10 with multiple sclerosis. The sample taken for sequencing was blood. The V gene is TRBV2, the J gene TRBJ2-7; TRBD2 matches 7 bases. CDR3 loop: CASSEGGRNEQYF. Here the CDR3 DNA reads TGTGCCAGCAGTGAGGGGGGGAGGAACGAGCAGTACTTC.